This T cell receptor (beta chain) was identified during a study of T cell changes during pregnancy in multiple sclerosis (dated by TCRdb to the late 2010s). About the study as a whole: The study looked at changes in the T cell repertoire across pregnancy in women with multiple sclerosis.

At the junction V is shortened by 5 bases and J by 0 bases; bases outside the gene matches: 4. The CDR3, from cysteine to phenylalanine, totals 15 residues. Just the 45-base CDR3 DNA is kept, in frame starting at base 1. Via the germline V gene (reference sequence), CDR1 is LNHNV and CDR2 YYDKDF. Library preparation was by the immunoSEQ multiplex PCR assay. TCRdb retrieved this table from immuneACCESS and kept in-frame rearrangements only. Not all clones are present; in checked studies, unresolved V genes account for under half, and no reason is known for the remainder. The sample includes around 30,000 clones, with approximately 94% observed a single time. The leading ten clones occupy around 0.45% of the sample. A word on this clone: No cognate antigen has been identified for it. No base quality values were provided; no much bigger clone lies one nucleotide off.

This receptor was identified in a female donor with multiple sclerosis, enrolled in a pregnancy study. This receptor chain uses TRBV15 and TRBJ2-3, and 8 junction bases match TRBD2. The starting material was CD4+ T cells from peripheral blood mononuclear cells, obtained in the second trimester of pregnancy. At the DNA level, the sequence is TGTGCCACCAGCCTCGGGGGGGAAAGCACAGATACGCAGTATTTT. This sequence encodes CATSLGGESTDTQYF.